This T cell receptor (beta chain) was sequenced for a study of cytomegalovirus exposure and HLA in healthy donors. The study ran its PCR with 60 Vbeta and 13 Jbeta primers. Data came from immunoSEQ multiplex PCR; TCRdb stores just in-frame clones and leaves some out. The table lists fewer than 140,000 clones, 71% of them singletons. The study's findings and limits: A link between a missense DCLRE1C variant and TCR beta V- and J-gene trimming emerged from a later analysis. Some highly shared sequence variants likely arose as a pipeline artifact. Analyses of presence and absence presupposed an approximately uniform sequencing depth across donors.

Notes on this clone: Its antigen is unknown.

The junction had 4 bases not matched to a gene; V was cut back by 3 bases and J by 4 bases. The CDR3 has 15 amino acids. CDR1 SEHNR and CDR2 FQNEAQ come from the germline V gene (reference sequence). The chain recombines TRBV7-9 with TRBJ2-3, with 10 nucleotides matching TRBD1. The material sequenced was PBMCs. This clonotype was sampled from a female donor in good health and CMV-seronegative. The CDR3 reads CASSLGQGSPDTQYF. CDR3 bases: TGTGCCAGCAGCTTGGGACAGGGGTCGCCAGATACGCAGTATTTT. Supplemented by reference TRBV7-9 and TRBJ2-3, the full variable domain reads DTGVSQNPRHKITKRGQNVTFRCDPISEHNRLYWYRQTLGQGPEFLTYFQNEAQLEKSRLLSDRFSAERPKGSFSTLEIQRTEQGDSAMYLCASSLGQGSPDTQYFGPGTRLTVL.